This entry lists 25 T cell receptor beta chains sequenced from one sample in a study of T-cell reconstitution after alpha-beta-depleted transplantation in children (dated by TCRdb to 2016 to 2018). According to the study, the label for this sample's treatment or condition signals: allogeneic hematopoietic cell transplantation with graft depleted of TCRalphabeta T cells and CD19 B cells. The library was produced with PCR. Sequencer: Illumina HiSeq 2500. Molecular barcoding was employed in the preparation of TCR libraries, with unique molecular identifiers being used to normalize TCRbeta repertoire quantification. TCRdb reworked the public reads: Q25 trimming with fastp, MiXCR clone assembly, productive beta chains retained. Rows with one shared CDR3 protein collapse into an entry with the most common genes and DNA. This sample comprises approximately 150,000 distinct CDR3 sequences, about 9% of them detected only once. The top ten clonotypes cover 15% to 20% of the sample.

This material consisted of PBMCs, mostly from graft donor cells, taken 180 days after TCRalphabeta/CD19-depleted stem cell transplant. The receptors were sampled from a female patient aged 2 to 10 who had a stem cell transplant for congenital amegakaryocytic thrombocytopenia, so the T cells may come from the graft donor.

This clonotype came up many times. V gene TRBV28 combines with J gene TRBJ2-1; D might be TRBD2 (6 bases). CDR1 is MDHEN and CDR2 is SYDVKM in the germline V gene. This CDR3 is 16 amino acids long. Trimming shortened V by 4 bases and J by 3 bases, and 16 bases separated the two germline ends. For the CDR3, the DNA is TGTGCCAGCAGTTGGCTTTCGGGACTCCTCTACAATGAGCAGTTCTTC. Translated, it gives CASSWLSGLLYNEQFF.

To note about this clonotype: This may be a read error: a much more frequent sequence differs by one nucleotide. The chain employs TRBV2 and TRBJ2-5; D gene ambiguous. This CDR3 is built from 14 residues. Trimming took off 6 bases at V and 5 bases at J, with 16 bases between the two ends. Germline CDR1 is SNHLY and CDR2 is FYNNEI. CDR3 region: CASRERRARETQYF. In DNA form, the CDR3 reads TGTGCCAGCAGGGAACGACGGGCCAGGGAGACCCAGTACTTC.

This clonotype has a count of ten or more. This sequence joins TRBV7-9 and TRBJ1-1; possible D gene TRBD1, 5 bases. CDR1 SEHNR and CDR2 FQNEAQ come from the germline V gene (reference sequence). The ends were cut back, 3 bases at V and 4 bases at J, with 12 bases in the middle. The CDR3 covers 14 residues. The CDR3 bases are TGTGCCAGCAGCTTTGACAGATGGGGCACTGAAGCTTTCTTT. Protein sequence: CASSFDRWGTEAFF.

This clonotype appeared many times. The chain is built from TRBV24-1 and TRBJ2-1; D is possibly TRBD1 or TRBD2 (6 bases each). V lost 6 bases, J lost 8 bases, and 16 bases lay in between. Germline CDR1 is KGHDR and CDR2 is SFDVKD. The CDR3 contains 14 residues. CDR3 in amino acids: CATSMWGAVYEQFF. In nucleotides, the CDR3 is TGTGCCACCAGTATGTGGGGGGCGGTTTATGAGCAGTTCTTC.

This clonotype was picked up many times. This sequence joins TRBV7-2 and TRBJ2-1; D gene unclear. The CDR3 consists of 13 residues. Looked up from germline, CDR1 is SGHTA and CDR2 is FQGNSA. The V and J ends lost 1 base and 9 bases respectively, with 10 bases between them. This chain's CDR3 is CASSLGLVGEQFF. CDR3 DNA: TGTGCCAGCAGCTTAGGGTTAGTCGGTGAGCAGTTCTTC.

Comments on this clonotype: A much larger clone lies a single base off, so this may be a read error. The rearrangement links TRBV5-8 to TRBJ2-5; TRBD1 agrees at 7 bases. The CDR3 contains 13 residues. V shed 4 bases, J shed 10 bases, and the junction held 10 bases outside the gene matches. Germline V lookup: CDR1 SGHTS, CDR2 YDEGEE. The CDR3 DNA sequence: TGTGCCAGCAGCAGAACAGGGGTACGGAACCAGTACTTC. It specifies CASSRTGVRNQYF.

V is TRBV4-1 and J is TRBJ2-6, with D perhaps given as TRBD1 or TRBD2 (6 bases each). Trimming shortened V by 0 bases and J by 0 bases, and 12 bases separated the two germline ends. Germline V gene sequence: CDR1 MGHRA, CDR2 YSYEKL. There are 18 residues in the CDR3. In DNA, the CDR3 is TGCGCCAGCAGCCAAGAGGGGGGCCTACTCTCTGGGGCCAACGTCCTGACTTTC. This codes for CASSQEGGLLSGANVLTF.

This clonotype was counted at least ten times. The chain is built from TRBV28 and TRBJ2-2; 8 bases align to TRBD2. V shed 6 bases, J shed 2 bases, and the junction held 5 bases outside the gene matches. This CDR3 is built from 15 residues. Germline CDR1 is MDHEN and CDR2 is SYDVKM. CDR3 protein: CASSYSGINTGELFF. The CDR3 DNA follows: TGTGCCAGCAGCTATAGCGGGATAAACACCGGGGAGCTGTTTTTT.

This clonotype was found many times. This chain uses TRBV25-1 with TRBJ2-3; 8 nucleotides line up with TRBD1. V lost 5 bases, J lost 4 bases, and 11 bases stayed unmatched. The CDR3 extends over 16 amino acids. Germline V gene sequence: CDR1 MGHDK, CDR2 SYGVNS. Written as DNA, the CDR3 is TGTGCCAGCAGTCCCCACAGGGGGATATGGGCAGATACGCAGTATTTT. The encoded protein is CASSPHRGIWADTQYF.

The chain links TRBV6-1 to TRBJ2-2; D gene unclear. Germline loops: CDR1 MNHNS, CDR2 SASEGT. This CDR3 has 14 amino acids. V shed 4 bases and J shed 0 bases, with 6 bases lying between them. CDR3 region: CASSVTTNTGELFF. The CDR3 DNA reads as TGTGCCAGCAGTGTTACAACGAACACCGGGGAGCTGTTTTTT.

At least ten counts were recorded for this clonotype. The chain uses TRBV12-3 or TRBV12-4 and TRBJ2-7; the D is unclear. The CDR3 has 14 amino acids. The ends were cut back, 7 bases at V and 7 bases at J, with 20 bases in the middle. The CDR3 DNA follows: TGTGCCAGCAAACTACACGCCAACCTCGATGAGCAGTACTTC. Residues: CASKLHANLDEQYF.

This clonotype was recorded many times. V usage is TRBV12-3 or TRBV12-4 and J usage is TRBJ2-5; TRBD2 agrees at 10 bases. With V trimmed by 3 bases and J by 2 bases, 6 bases remained unmatched. The CDR3 loop spans 16 amino acids. This CDR3 is CASSFRVAGGQETQYF. The CDR3 DNA sequence: TGTGCCAGCAGTTTCCGGGTAGCGGGAGGACAAGAGACCCAGTACTTC.

This clonotype appeared many times. The chain uses TRBV7-8 and TRBJ2-1, with D hard to call. The germline gives CDR1 SGHVS, CDR2 FQNEAQ. This CDR3 region has 12 residues. V was clipped by 4 bases and J by 6 bases, with 7 bases between them. CDR3 region: CASSSLSNEQFF. CDR3 DNA: TGTGCCAGCAGCTCCCTAAGCAATGAGCAGTTCTTC.

This clonotype was seen ten or more times. The chain couples TRBV5-1 to TRBJ2-7; D not certain. CDR3 length: 13 residues. Germline CDR1 SGHRS, CDR2 YFSETQ. V lost 1 base and J 2 bases, leaving 7 bases between the germline ends. The chain's CDR3 is CASSLTETYEQYF. The CDR3 DNA follows: TGCGCCAGCAGCTTGACAGAGACCTACGAGCAGTACTTC.

In this sample, this clonotype turned up many times. The chain links TRBV24-1 to TRBJ2-1; a weak D match, TRBD2 (5 bases). The germline gives CDR1 KGHDR, CDR2 SFDVKD. Trimming took off 1 base at V and 6 bases at J, with 12 bases between the two ends. The CDR3 consists of 15 residues. CDR3 nucleotide sequence: TGTGCCACCAGTGATTTCCCTCGGGGAACCAATGAGCAGTTCTTC. This translates into CATSDFPRGTNEQFF.

V usage is TRBV4-1 and J usage is TRBJ2-2; the match to TRBD2 covers 9 bases. V was clipped by 4 bases and J by 6 bases; unmatched bases: 9. The V gene's germline CDR1 is MGHRA and CDR2 YSYEKL. The CDR3 consists of 16 residues. CDR3 sequence (DNA): TGCGCCAGCAGCCCTATTCCGGGACTAGCCCCCGGGGAGCTGTTTTTT. Its protein is CASSPIPGLAPGELFF.

The chain links TRBV6-1 to TRBJ2-7, with D possibly TRBD1 on 6 matching bases. There are 14 residues in the CDR3. V gave up 10 bases and J gave up 5 bases, with 21 bases separating them. Per germline, CDR1 MNHNS and CDR2 SASEGT. The CDR3: CANSYRAKSHEQYF. The DNA for the CDR3 is TGTGCCAACTCGTACAGGGCTAAATCACACGAGCAGTACTTC.

This clonotype has at least ten counts. CDR3 sequence: CASSYSTGIRYEQYF. The CDR3, as DNA: TGTGCCAGCAGTTACTCCACCGGGATCCGATACGAGCAGTACTTC. V and J are TRBV6-5 and TRBJ2-7; possible D gene TRBD2, 5 bases. The V end lost 0 bases, the J end lost 4 bases, and 13 bases lay between the germline ends. The CDR3 totals 15 residues. The germline V gene has CDR1 MNHEY and CDR2 SVGAGI.

This clonotype was picked up many times. This chain joins TRBV4-1 and TRBJ2-5, with D perhaps assigned TRBD1 or TRBD2 (5 bases each). Trimming pared 3 bases from V and 5 bases from J, leaving 10 bases between. From germline, CDR1 is MGHRA and CDR2 YSYEKL. The length of the CDR3 is 13 residues. The CDR3 DNA follows: TGCGCCAGCAGCCAGGGGACCCGGGAGACCCAGTACTTC. This codes for CASSQGTRETQYF.

This clonotype was observed many times. The chain is built from TRBV7-8 and TRBJ2-1; D possibly corresponds to TRBD2 (7 bases). Germline assignment: CDR1 SGHVS and CDR2 FQNEAQ. With 3 bases removed from V and 4 bases from J, the gap between germline ends came to 13 bases. The CDR3 runs to 15 residues. The CDR3: CASSFRGAVYNEQFF. CDR3 DNA sequence: TGTGCCAGCAGCTTTCGGGGGGCGGTTTACAATGAGCAGTTCTTC.

On this clonotype: The CDR3 end shows no conserved phenylalanine or tryptophan, and so a read error is likely. This chain uses TRBV30 with TRBJ1-5; D remains ambiguous. The length of the CDR3 is 13 residues. V was pared by 1 base and J by 2 bases, with 6 bases between. Germline lookup yields CDR1 GTSNPN and CDR2 SVGIG (reference sequence). The CDR3 here is CAWSAQRNQPQHS. The CDR3 nucleotides are TGTGCCTGGAGTGCCCAGCGCAATCAGCCCCAGCATTCT.

The sample holds many counts of this clonotype. The V call is TRBV5-1, the J call TRBJ1-2, with 8 bases lining up with TRBD1. The junction had 5 bases not matched to a gene; V was cut back by 3 bases and J by 7 bases. CDR3 size: 13 residues. Per germline, CDR1 SGHRS and CDR2 YFSETQ. The CDR3 coding sequence is TGCGCCAGCAGCTCTGACAGGGGAAGTGGCTACACCTTC. Translation gives CASSSDRGSGYTF.

This clonotype has ten or more counts. This chain joins TRBV7-3 and TRBJ2-7, with D possibly TRBD2 on 6 matching bases. Germline CDR1 and CDR2: SGHTA and FQGTGA. The CDR3 extends over 13 amino acids. Between the trimmed V and J ends, which lost 6 bases and 7 bases, there was a span of 16 bases. CDR3: CASSSLGGTEQYF. As DNA, the CDR3 is TGTGCCAGCAGTTCCCTGGGGGGTACGGAGCAGTACTTC.

This clonotype was seen ten or more times. The chain links TRBV29-1 to TRBJ2-3; 8 bases map to TRBD2. The trim removed 4 bases at V and 0 bases at J, leaving 6 bases unmatched. CDR1 is SQVTM and CDR2 is ANQGSEA in the germline V gene. This CDR3 is built from 15 residues. The CDR3 DNA follows: TGCAGCGTTGGGATCACTAGCGGTAGCACAGATACGCAGTATTTT. This gives the protein CSVGITSGSTDTQYF.

Points on this clonotype: A junction boundary mismatches the germline segment, possibly from a read error. The V call is TRBV5-1, the J call TRBJ1-5; the match to TRBD1 covers 11 bases. CDR1 and CDR2 from the germline V gene are SGHRS and YFSETQ. CDR3 size: 14 residues. CDR3 residues: CAISPGTGGQPQHF. The CDR3 DNA follows: TGCGCCATCAGCCCCGGGACAGGGGGTCAGCCCCAGCATTTT.